This T cell receptor beta chain originates from a study of T cell responses to AZD1222 COVID-19 vaccine. Findings of the study overall: Repertoire sampling happened only post peak T cell response. The donor cohort was predominantly white British with a female majority, and clonal diversity may have been underestimated. The span of vaccine-associated CD4 TCRs extended across spike, with dominance at 160-218 and 743-854. Baseline seropositivity occurred in only a handful of AZD1222 recipients.

With respect to this clone: The antigen is unknown.

In germline, CDR1 is LGHNA, CDR2 YSLEER. The CDR3 loop spans 13 amino acids. V shed 0 bases and J shed 2 bases, with 4 bases lying between them. Here immunoSEQ multiplex PCR was the method, and the copy in TCRdb shows in-frame clones only, minus some. The sample carries approximately 180,000 clones, 90% recorded once. The rearrangement uses TRBV4-3 and TRBJ1-1; D gene unclear. The material sequenced was peripheral blood, taken on day 0 of AZD1222 vaccination. The source of this sequence is an adult in good health. The CDR3 here is CASSQDRNTEAFF. CDR3 DNA: TGCGCCAGCAGCCAAGATCGTAACACTGAAGCTTTCTTT.